A single sample gave rise to the 27 T cell receptor beta chains below, sequenced in a study of blood T cell repertoires in COVID-19. TCRdb's copy holds only in-frame clones and misses some; the assay was immunoSEQ multiplex PCR. This table holds a few hundred thousand clones, 88% found once. Sequenced sample: PBMCs or T cells enriched from blood (not recorded which). Every receptor here comes from a woman aged 40 to 50 who had been exposed to COVID-19.

This clone showed up just once. CDR3 sequence: CASSLGGREEKLFF. DNA of the CDR3: TGTGCCAGCAGTCTTGGGGGGAGGGAGGAAAAACTGTTTTTT. The chain carries TRBV28 and TRBJ1-4; possibly TRBD1 for D (5 bases). Germline CDR1 and CDR2: MDHEN and SYDVKM. This CDR3 is 14 amino acids long. The germline V and J ends were trimmed by 5 bases and 8 bases, with 15 bases remaining between them.

V gene TRBV2 combines with J gene TRBJ1-5; D is possibly TRBD1 (6 bases). Trimming stripped 6 bases from V and 15 bases from J, with 18 bases between. The CDR3 length is 12 residues. Germline CDR1 SNHLY, CDR2 FYNNEI. The CDR3 DNA reads as TGTGCCAGCAGCCCCGGGAGGGACATACTGCATTTT. Encoded protein: CASSPGRDILHF.

The genes are TRBV28 and TRBJ1-5, with D perhaps matching TRBD1 (5 bases). With 7 bases removed from V and 1 base from J, the gap between germline ends came to 14 bases. CDR1 is MDHEN and CDR2 is SYDVKM in the germline V gene. This CDR3 region has 15 residues. The CDR3 spells CASTRGGGSNQPQHF. CDR3 in DNA: TGTGCCAGCACCCGAGGCGGGGGGAGCAATCAGCCCCAGCATTTT.

In the case of this clone: A read error may account for a junction end that differs from germline. V usage is TRBV5-1 and J usage is TRBJ1-2; no firm D call. Germline V CDR1 and CDR2: SGHRS, YFSETQ. The CDR3 has 15 residues. The CDR3 nucleotides read TGTGCCAGCAGCGTCGGGGTGATAGCTAACTATGGCTACACCTTC. Protein sequence: CASSVGVIANYGYTF.

The DNA for the CDR3 is TGTGCCAGCAGCTTAGGTTGGCATCAGCCCCAGCATTTT. Translating it yields CASSLGWHQPQHF. The chain carries TRBV7-8 and TRBJ1-5; D ambiguous. The length of the CDR3 is 13 residues. The V end was cut by 1 base, the J end by 5 bases, with 6 bases between. CDR1 SGHVS and CDR2 FQNEAQ come from the germline V gene.

This chain joins TRBV27 and TRBJ2-7; TRBD1 aligns across 7 bases. Germline trimming cut 5 bases from V and 2 bases from J; bases unmatched to any gene: 6. Germline CDR1 reads MNHEY; CDR2 reads SMNVEV (reference sequence). CDR3 length: 14 residues. The CDR3 loop reads CASSAQGTAYEQYV. As DNA, the CDR3 is TGTGCCAGCAGTGCACAGGGGACCGCCTACGAGCAGTACGTC.

V is TRBV25-1 and J is TRBJ1-1; the D gene is possibly TRBD1 (5 bases). The CDR3 has 13 amino acids. V gave up 6 bases and J gave up 4 bases, with 12 bases separating them. Germline V gene sequence: CDR1 MGHDK, CDR2 SYGVNS. The CDR3 coding sequence is TGTGCCAGCAGCTATGGGGGGGGCACTGAAGCTTTCTTT. As protein: CASSYGGGTEAFF.

V and J are TRBV7-9 and TRBJ1-5; the match to TRBD1 covers 8 bases. With V trimmed by 2 bases and J by 3 bases, 0 bases remained unmatched. CDR1 SEHNR and CDR2 FQNEAQ come from the germline V gene (reference sequence). The CDR3 has 14 amino acids. The CDR3 here is CASSLQGANQPQHF. For the CDR3, the DNA is TGTGCCAGCAGCTTACAGGGGGCCAATCAGCCCCAGCATTTT.

This chain links TRBV10-3 with TRBJ2-3, with 8 bases lining up with TRBD2. Unmatched junction bases numbered 10, after V lost 4 bases and J lost 4 bases. The germline CDR1 and CDR2 sequences are ENHRY and SYGVKD. The CDR3 totals 16 residues. CDR3 DNA: TGTGCCATCAGTGGTCCCTTAAGCGGGAGAGCAGATACGCAGTATTTT. Protein: CAISGPLSGRADTQYF.

This chain uses TRBV3-1 (or the pseudogene TRBV3-2) with TRBJ1-3; a possible D gene is TRBD1 (6 bases). V lost 3 bases, J lost 3 bases, and 15 bases lay in between. CDR1 is LGHDT, CDR2 YNNKEL, per germline (reference sequence). The CDR3 spans 16 residues. The CDR3 is CASSHLPGDIGNTIYF. The CDR3 nucleotides are TGTGCCAGCAGCCACCTCCCAGGGGATATTGGAAACACCATATATTTT.

The rearrangement uses TRBV5-4 and TRBJ1-3, with TRBD1 matching over 8 bases. Germline V gene sequence: CDR1 SGHNT, CDR2 YYREEE (reference sequence). The CDR3 has 16 amino acids. J lost 0 bases, V lost 2 bases, and 4 bases had no gene match. The CDR3 DNA is TGTGCCAGCAGCTTACAGGGGGAAATCTCTGGAAACACCATATATTTT. This codes for CASSLQGEISGNTIYF.

V gene TRBV4-2 combines with J gene TRBJ2-5; TRBD2 matches 9 bases. The CDR3 is 18 amino acids. The trim removed 1 base at V and 1 base at J, leaving 10 bases unmatched. Per the germline V gene, CDR1 is LGHNA and CDR2 is YNFKEQ. DNA for the CDR3: TGTGCCAGCAGCCAAGGTCTAGCGGGAAGAGTAAGCCAAGAGACCCAGTACTTC. This codes for CASSQGLAGRVSQETQYF.

This sequence joins TRBV7-9 and TRBJ1-2; the D gene is possibly TRBD1 (6 bases). Germline values: CDR1 SEHNR, CDR2 FQNEAQ (reference sequence). The V end lost 5 bases, the J end lost 4 bases, and 14 bases lay between the germline ends. The CDR3 length is 14 residues. The CDR3: CASSTPDRPYGYTF. The CDR3 DNA is TGTGCCAGCAGCACACCTGACAGGCCCTATGGCTACACCTTC.

The rearrangement joins TRBV9 to TRBJ1-6; TRBD1 matches at 8 bases. This CDR3 is 16 amino acids long. Germline V CDR1 and CDR2: SGDLS, YYNGEE. Trimming at V came to 0 bases and at J to 10 bases, leaving 9 bases not matched to a gene. DNA of the CDR3: TGTGCCAGCAGCGTAGCGGCAGGGGGCGTTATATCACCCCTCCACTTT. It specifies CASSVAAGGVISPLHF.

About this clone itself: The junction shows a germline mismatch at one end, possibly a read error. This sequence joins TRBV5-1 and TRBJ2-5; possibly TRBD1 for D (5 bases). CDR1 and CDR2 (germline): SGHRS, YFSETQ. This CDR3 has 15 amino acids. In DNA form, the CDR3 reads TGTGCCAGCAGCCACAGTCAGGGAAATAAAGAGACCCAGTACTTC. Its translation: CASSHSQGNKETQYF. The full variable domain, in which reference TRBV5-1 and TRBJ2-5 provide the parts outside the CDR3, is KAGVTQTPRYLIKTRGQQVTLSCSPISGHRSVSWYQQTPGQGLQFLFEYFSETQRNKGNFPGRFSGRQFSNSRSEMNVSTLELGDSALYLCASSHSQGNKETQYFGPGTRLLVL.

This chain links TRBV6-1 with TRBJ1-5, with 8 nucleotides matching TRBD1. In germline, CDR1 is MNHNS, CDR2 SASEGT. V lost 3 bases to trimming and J lost 2 bases; unmatched junction nucleotides: 12. The CDR3 covers 18 residues. The chain's CDR3 is CASSETRQGILGNQPQHF. The CDR3 nucleotides are TGTGCCAGCAGTGAGACCCGACAGGGGATTTTGGGCAATCAGCCCCAGCATTTT.

Only one count was recorded for this clone. This chain uses TRBV6-5 with TRBJ2-2; TRBD2 matches 7 bases. With 6 bases clipped from V and 5 bases from J, the junction kept 9 bases outside the gene matches. This CDR3 is 15 amino acids long. The germline gives CDR1 MNHEY, CDR2 SVGAGI. CDR3 in DNA: TGTGCCAGCAGCGGAAGCGGGGATGGAACCGGGGAGCTGTTTTTT. Protein: CASSGSGDGTGELFF.

The gene calls are TRBV6-2 or TRBV6-3 and TRBJ1-2; 7 nucleotides align to TRBD1. V gave up 2 bases and J gave up 4 bases; unmatched junction bases: 4. CDR3 length: 14 residues. From germline, CDR1 is MNHEY and CDR2 SVGEGT. The CDR3 reads CASSYPDRAYGYTF. CDR3 nucleotide sequence: TGTGCCAGCAGTTACCCCGACAGGGCCTATGGCTACACCTTC.

The genes are TRBV5-5 and TRBJ1-3; 7 bases agree with TRBD1. Per the germline V gene, CDR1 is SGHKS and CDR2 is YYEKEE (reference sequence). J lost 4 bases, V lost 3 bases, and 7 bases had no gene match. The CDR3 has 15 amino acids. CDR3 sequence: CASSYQGGAGNTIYF. The CDR3 nucleotides read TGTGCCAGCAGCTACCAGGGGGGAGCAGGAAACACCATATATTTT. Combining the CDR3 with reference TRBV5-5 and TRBJ1-3 gives the whole variable domain DAGVTQSPTHLIKTRGQQVTLRCSPISGHKSVSWYQQVLGQGPQFIFQYYEKEERGRGNFPDRFSARQFPNYSSELNVNALLLGDSALYLCASSYQGGAGNTIYFGEGSWLTVV.

The CDR3 reads CASSKHPNEQFF. As DNA, the CDR3 is TGTGCCAGCAGCAAACACCCCAATGAGCAGTTCTTC. The rearrangement joins TRBV3-1 (or the pseudogene TRBV3-2) to TRBJ2-1; unclear D gene. From germline, CDR1 is LGHDT and CDR2 YNNKEL (reference sequence). V was clipped by 5 bases and J by 6 bases, with 8 bases between them. This CDR3 comprises 12 residues.

The genes are TRBV5-6 and TRBJ2-1; TRBD2 agrees at 9 bases. V trimming: 3 bases; J trimming: 7 bases; junction bases outside the gene matches: 5. In germline, CDR1 is SGHDT, CDR2 YYEEEE. This CDR3 comprises 14 residues. CDR3 coding DNA: TGTGCCAGCAGCTACCGGGCGGGGGGGAATGAGCAGTTCTTC. Translated, it gives CASSYRAGGNEQFF.

The rearrangement joins TRBV5-1 to TRBJ2-7, with 10 bases fitting TRBD2. The junction had 3 bases not matched to a gene; V was cut back by 2 bases and J by 4 bases. The CDR3 loop spans 14 amino acids. Germline V gene data show CDR1 as SGHRS and CDR2 as YFSETQ. CDR3 coding DNA: TGCGCCAGCAGCTTAGCGGGGGGGCCGTACGAGCAGTACTTC. Its protein product is CASSLAGGPYEQYF.

This chain uses TRBV24-1 with TRBJ2-1; 7 nucleotides align to TRBD1. Germline CDR1 and CDR2: KGHDR and SFDVKD. This CDR3 has 15 residues. V lost 0 bases and J lost 7; bases outside the gene matches: 5. CDR3: CATSDLEGARNEQFF. CDR3 sequence (DNA): TGTGCCACCAGTGATTTGGAGGGGGCGCGGAATGAGCAGTTCTTC.

The genes are TRBV10-3 and TRBJ2-5; D perhaps matches TRBD1 (5 bases). There are 13 residues in the CDR3. The germline CDR1 and CDR2 sequences are ENHRY and SYGVKD. The V end was cut by 8 bases, the J end by 0 bases, with 10 bases between. The CDR3 sequence is CAISKDNQETQYF. The CDR3 bases are TGTGCCATCTCCAAGGACAACCAAGAGACCCAGTACTTC.

This sequence joins TRBV6-2 or TRBV6-3 and TRBJ1-5; D might be TRBD1 (5 bases). Trimming took off 2 bases at V and 5 bases at J, with 13 bases between the two ends. The CDR3 covers 15 residues. Per germline, CDR1 MNHEY and CDR2 SVGEGT. The CDR3 coding sequence is TGTGCCAGCAGTTACGCGGACACCGGCTATCAGCCCCAGCATTTT. As protein: CASSYADTGYQPQHF.

The gene calls are TRBV19 and TRBJ1-5, with 8 positions matching TRBD1. Germline V CDR1 and CDR2: LNHDA, SQIVND (reference sequence). V lost 7 bases to trimming and J lost 2 bases; unmatched junction nucleotides: 7. The CDR3 covers 15 residues. This CDR3 reads CASTTVGQGNQPQHF. As DNA, the CDR3 is TGTGCCAGTACCACCGTGGGACAGGGCAATCAGCCCCAGCATTTT.

The chain recombines TRBV24-1 with TRBJ1-2, with 8 bases identical to TRBD1. The CDR3 is 15 residues long. V was clipped by 4 bases and J by 5 bases; unmatched bases: 8. CDR1 is KGHDR and CDR2 is SFDVKD in the germline V gene. DNA of the CDR3: TGTGCCACCAGTGACCCCACGACAGGGGAGTATGGCTACACCTTC. Protein: CATSDPTTGEYGYTF.